This T cell receptor beta chain was obtained from a study of beta chain features in type 1 diabetes. General study points: The naive, central memory and Treg TCRB repertoires of patients appeared to be more similar to one another than those of healthy donors. Still unanswered here is whether HLA type influences TCRB rearrangement. Researchers cautioned that cDNA sequencing could over-represent cells with high TCR expression.

Sequencing targeted expressed TCRB transcripts, as all isolated RNA had been reverse transcribed. Libraries were prepared by immunoSEQ multiplex PCR; TCRdb keeps only in-frame clonotypes and omits some of them. This sample carries under 350,000 clones, 8% of them seen once, and the ten largest clones take approximately 0.93%. This clone was counted a few times. Its antigen is still unknown. The origin of this receptor is a woman aged 18-35 years in good health. Sequenced material: central memory CD4+ T cells from blood.

The CDR3 loop is CASPSSIPGGPQETQYF. The CDR3 DNA reads as TGTGCCAGCCCCTCCTCAATCCCGGGAGGCCCTCAAGAGACCCAGTACTTC. The rearrangement joins TRBV27 to TRBJ2-5, with 7 bases aligning to TRBD2. Germline CDR1 and CDR2: MNHEY and SMNVEV (reference sequence). The J segment lost 2 bases and the V segment lost 8 bases, leaving 17 bases of the junction unmatched. The length of the CDR3 is 17 residues.